These 13 T cell receptor beta chains were sequenced from one sample in a study of blood T cell repertoires in COVID-19. The assay was immunoSEQ multiplex PCR, and TCRdb's table has in-frame clones only and misses some. The sample holds 30,000 to 35,000 clones; 85% are singletons and the top ten take more than 14%. Material: peripheral blood. Source of these receptors: a human donor with acute or convalescent COVID-19. The donor label of this sample is uncertain.

The chain is built from TRBV2 and TRBJ1-1, with D possibly matching TRBD1 (6 bases). The CDR3 has 14 residues. The germline CDR1 and CDR2 sequences are SNHLY and FYNNEI. With 4 bases removed from V and 5 bases from J, the gap between germline ends came to 14 bases. The chain's CDR3 is CASSVEGGWTEAFF. In DNA form, the CDR3 reads TGTGCCAGCAGTGTAGAAGGGGGATGGACTGAAGCTTTCTTT.

This clone turned up a few times. The chain recombines TRBV5-4 with TRBJ1-3; the D gene is possibly TRBD1 (6 bases). This CDR3 contains 16 residues. Trimming left V 5 bases short and J 0 bases short, with 15 bases between. CDR1 SGHNT and CDR2 YYREEE come from the germline V gene (reference sequence). The CDR3 reads CASSVDRLSSGNTIYF. DNA for the CDR3: TGTGCCAGCAGTGTTGACAGGCTATCCTCTGGAAACACCATATATTTT.

The chain carries TRBV19 and TRBJ2-2, with D perhaps TRBD1 (6 bases). The V and J ends lost 6 bases and 7 bases respectively, with 15 bases between them. This CDR3 is 14 amino acids long. Germline loops: CDR1 LNHDA, CDR2 SQIVND (reference sequence). The CDR3 bases are TGTGCCAGTAGCGCGACAGGTTCGGACGGGGAGCTGTTTTTT. It encodes CASSATGSDGELFF. Using reference TRBV19 and TRBJ2-2 for the parts outside the CDR3, the full variable domain is DGGITQSPKYLFRKEGQNVTLSCEQNLNHDAMYWYRQDPGQGLRLIYYSQIVNDFQKGDIAEGYSVSREKKESFPLTVTSAQKNPTAFYLCASSATGSDGELFFGEGSRLTVL.

This clone appeared once. This chain joins TRBV9 and TRBJ1-1; no clear D gene. This CDR3 comprises 16 residues. V was pared by 3 bases and J by 1 base, with 16 bases between. CDR1 is SGDLS, CDR2 YYNGEE, per germline. The CDR3 DNA follows: TGTGCCAGCAGCGCCAGCGGCGGGATCGGGAACACTGAAGCTTTCTTT. Translating it yields CASSASGGIGNTEAFF.

J is TRBJ2-7 and V is TRBV5-1; TRBD2 is a possible D gene (6 bases). Germline V gene data show CDR1 as SGHRS and CDR2 as YFSETQ. The ends were cut back, 0 bases at V and 2 bases at J, with 12 bases in the middle. The length of the CDR3 is 15 residues. The CDR3 protein is CASSLGVGGTYEQYF. The CDR3 bases are TGCGCCAGCAGCTTGGGGGTCGGGGGAACCTACGAGCAGTACTTC.

The chain recombines TRBV7-6 with TRBJ2-1; 12 bases match TRBD1. This CDR3 has 15 amino acids. J lost 8 bases, V lost 1 base, and 3 bases had no gene match. Germline V gives CDR1 SGHVS, CDR2 FNYEAQ. The CDR3 region is CASSLEGQGAYEQFF. In nucleotides, the CDR3 is TGTGCCAGCAGCTTAGAGGGACAGGGGGCCTATGAGCAGTTCTTC.

V is TRBV4-2 and J is TRBJ2-7; the match to TRBD2 covers 13 bases. The CDR3 is 15 amino acids. The germline V gene encodes CDR1 LGHNA and CDR2 YNFKEQ. Losses at the gene ends were 2 bases for V and 4 bases for J; bases not matched to a gene: 2. The CDR3 is CASSQQTSGRYEQYF. Written as DNA, the CDR3 is TGTGCCAGCAGCCAACAGACTAGCGGGAGGTACGAGCAGTACTTC.

The rearrangement links TRBV30 to TRBJ1-3; perhaps TRBD1 as D (6 bases). The germline V gene has CDR1 GTSNPN and CDR2 SVGIG (reference sequence). Trimming took off 4 bases at V and 9 bases at J, with 13 bases between the two ends. This CDR3 has 12 residues. The CDR3: CAWTQTGGTIYF. CDR3 bases: TGTGCCTGGACTCAGACAGGAGGCACCATATATTTT.

The rearrangement links TRBV6-2 or TRBV6-3 to TRBJ2-5; TRBD1 agrees at 7 bases. The V segment lost 4 bases and the J segment 4 bases; nucleotides outside the gene matches: 12. This CDR3 is built from 16 residues. The germline V gene encodes CDR1 MNHEY and CDR2 SVGEGT. Here the CDR3 DNA reads TGTGCCAGCAGTTCTCTCCCCGACAGGGTCGGAGAGACCCAGTACTTC. Its protein is CASSSLPDRVGETQYF.

V usage is TRBV5-1 and J usage is TRBJ2-1; TRBD2 matches 8 bases. The CDR3 has 15 amino acids. Germline CDR1 is SGHRS and CDR2 is YFSETQ. The V segment lost 3 bases and the J segment 8 bases; nucleotides outside the gene matches: 10. The chain's CDR3 is CASSWSGAGGDEQFF. CDR3 nucleotide sequence: TGCGCCAGCAGCTGGTCTGGGGCGGGGGGTGATGAGCAGTTCTTC.

The chain joins TRBV7-2 to TRBJ2-1; TRBD2 agrees at 11 bases. The CDR3 sequence is 15 residues long. Germline values: CDR1 SGHTA, CDR2 FQGNSA. V lost 1 base to trimming and J lost 4 bases; unmatched junction nucleotides: 0. CDR3 coding DNA: TGTGCCAGCAGCTTAGGACTAGCGGGATACAATGAGCAGTTCTTC. This encodes CASSLGLAGYNEQFF.

The rearrangement uses TRBV10-3 and TRBJ1-1; possible D gene TRBD1, 6 bases. The CDR3 spans 13 residues. V was trimmed by 8 bases and J by 0 bases, leaving 10 bases between them. CDR1 ENHRY and CDR2 SYGVKD come from the germline V gene. CDR3 amino acids: CAIRRDMNTEAFF. In nucleotides, the CDR3 is TGTGCCATCCGAAGGGACATGAACACTGAAGCTTTCTTT.

This chain joins TRBV10-3 and TRBJ2-3, with D possibly TRBD1 on 6 matching bases. The CDR3 is 14 amino acids. The germline gives CDR1 ENHRY, CDR2 SYGVKD. V lost 0 bases to trimming and J lost 5 bases, with 9 bases between them. DNA for the CDR3: TGTGCCATCAGTGAGTCTATCAGGGGAGATACGCAGTATTTT. It encodes CAISESIRGDTQYF.